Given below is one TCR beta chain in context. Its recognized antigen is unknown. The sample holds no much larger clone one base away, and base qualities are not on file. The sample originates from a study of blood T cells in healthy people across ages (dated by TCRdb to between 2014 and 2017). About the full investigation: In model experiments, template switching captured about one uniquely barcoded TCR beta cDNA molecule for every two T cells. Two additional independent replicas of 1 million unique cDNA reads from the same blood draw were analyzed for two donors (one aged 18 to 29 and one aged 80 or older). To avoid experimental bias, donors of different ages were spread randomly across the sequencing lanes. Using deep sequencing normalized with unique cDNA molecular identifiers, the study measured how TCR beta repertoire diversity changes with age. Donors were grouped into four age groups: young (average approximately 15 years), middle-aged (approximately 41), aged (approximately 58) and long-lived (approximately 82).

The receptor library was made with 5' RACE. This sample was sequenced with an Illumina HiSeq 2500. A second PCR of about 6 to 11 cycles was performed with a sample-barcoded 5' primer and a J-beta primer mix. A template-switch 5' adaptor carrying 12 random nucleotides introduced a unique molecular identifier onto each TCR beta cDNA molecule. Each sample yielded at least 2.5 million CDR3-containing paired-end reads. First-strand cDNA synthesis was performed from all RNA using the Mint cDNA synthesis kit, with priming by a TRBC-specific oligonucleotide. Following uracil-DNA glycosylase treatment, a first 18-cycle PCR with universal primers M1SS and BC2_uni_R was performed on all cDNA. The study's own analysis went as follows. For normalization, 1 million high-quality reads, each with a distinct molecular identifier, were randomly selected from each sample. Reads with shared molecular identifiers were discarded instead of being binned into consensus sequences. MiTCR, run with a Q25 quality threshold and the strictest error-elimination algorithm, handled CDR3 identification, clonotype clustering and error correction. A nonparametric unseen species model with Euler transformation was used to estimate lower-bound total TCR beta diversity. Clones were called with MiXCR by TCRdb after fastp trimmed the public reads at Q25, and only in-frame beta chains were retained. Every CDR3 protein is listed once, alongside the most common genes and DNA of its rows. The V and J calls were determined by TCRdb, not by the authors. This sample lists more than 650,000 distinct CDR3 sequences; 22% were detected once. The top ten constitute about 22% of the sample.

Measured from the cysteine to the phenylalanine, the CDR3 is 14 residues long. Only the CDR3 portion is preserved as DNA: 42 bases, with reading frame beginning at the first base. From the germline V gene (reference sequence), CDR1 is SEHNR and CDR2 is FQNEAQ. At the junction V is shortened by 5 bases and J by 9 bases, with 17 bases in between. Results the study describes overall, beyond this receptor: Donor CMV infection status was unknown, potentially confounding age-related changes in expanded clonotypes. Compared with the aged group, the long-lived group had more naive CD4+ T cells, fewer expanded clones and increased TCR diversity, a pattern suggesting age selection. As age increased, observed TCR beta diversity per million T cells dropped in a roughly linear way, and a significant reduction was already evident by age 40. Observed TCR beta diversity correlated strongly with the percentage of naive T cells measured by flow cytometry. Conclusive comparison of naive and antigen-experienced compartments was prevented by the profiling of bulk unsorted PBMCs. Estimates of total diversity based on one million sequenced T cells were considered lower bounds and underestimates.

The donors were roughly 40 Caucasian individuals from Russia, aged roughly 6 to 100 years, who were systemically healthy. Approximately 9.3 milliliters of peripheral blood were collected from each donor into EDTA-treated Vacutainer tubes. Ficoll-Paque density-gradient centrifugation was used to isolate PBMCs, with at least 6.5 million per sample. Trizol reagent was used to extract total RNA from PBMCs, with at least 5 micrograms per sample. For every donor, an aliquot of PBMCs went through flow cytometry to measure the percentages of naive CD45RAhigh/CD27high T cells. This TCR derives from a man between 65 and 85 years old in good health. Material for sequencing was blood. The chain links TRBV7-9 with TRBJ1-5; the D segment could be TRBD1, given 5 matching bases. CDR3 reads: CASSLGTDIGPQHF. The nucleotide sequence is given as TGTGCCAGCAGCCTCGGGACGGACATTGGGCCCCAGCATTTT. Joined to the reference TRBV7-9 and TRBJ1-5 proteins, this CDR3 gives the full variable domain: DTGVSQNPRHKITKRGQNVTFRCDPISEHNRLYWYRQTLGQGPEFLTYFQNEAQLEKSRLLSDRFSAERPKGSFSTLEIQRTEQGDSAMYLCASSLGTDIGPQHFGDGTRLSIL.